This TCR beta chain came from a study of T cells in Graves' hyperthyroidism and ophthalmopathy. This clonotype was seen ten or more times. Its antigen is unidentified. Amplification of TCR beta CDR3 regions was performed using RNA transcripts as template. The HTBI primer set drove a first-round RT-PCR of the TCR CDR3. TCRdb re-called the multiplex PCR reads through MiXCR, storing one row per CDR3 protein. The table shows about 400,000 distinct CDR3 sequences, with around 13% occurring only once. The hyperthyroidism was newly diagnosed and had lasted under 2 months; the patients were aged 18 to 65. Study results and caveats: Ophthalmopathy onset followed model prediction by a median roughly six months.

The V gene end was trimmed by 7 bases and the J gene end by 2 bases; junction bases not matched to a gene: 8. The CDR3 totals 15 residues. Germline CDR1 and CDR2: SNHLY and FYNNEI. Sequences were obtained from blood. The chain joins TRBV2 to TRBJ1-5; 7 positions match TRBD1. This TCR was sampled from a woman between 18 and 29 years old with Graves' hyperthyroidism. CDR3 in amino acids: CASTRTGTGNQPQHF. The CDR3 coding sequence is TGTGCCAGCACCCGGACCGGGACAGGCAATCAGCCCCAGCATTTT.